This record covers a single T cell receptor (beta chain). The data were obtained in a study of somatic mutations in cytotoxic T cells in rheumatoid arthritis. Study-level information: Prior to any treatment and right after diagnosis, patient blood (less than 34 ml EDTA) was drawn.

This table comes from immunoSEQ multiplex PCR, and its TCRdb copy is limited to in-frame clones, with some not included. The repertoire consists of fewer than 14,000 clones, with 55% to 75% occurring once and the leading ten covering roughly 37%. J lost 0 bases, V lost 1 base, and 2 bases had no gene match. In germline, CDR1 is LGHNA, CDR2 YSLEER. The CDR3 consists of 15 residues. Positive selection using magnetic beads isolated the CD4+ and CD8+ cells (purity was checked by flow cytometry). This TCR was recovered from an adult with rheumatoid arthritis. Sequencing was carried out using CD8+ T cells sorted from blood. The chain is built from TRBV4-3 and TRBJ2-7; 8 bases match TRBD2. CDR3 region: CASSQGSGGSYEQYF. DNA for the CDR3: TGCGCCAGCAGCCAAGGAAGCGGGGGCTCCTACGAGCAGTACTTC.